This TCR beta chain was captured in a study of identical twins (dated by TCRdb to 2016 to 2017). Describing the broader study: TCR alpha and beta repertoires from monozygotic twins, unrelated adults of various ages and cord blood were deep-sequenced to test whether fetal clonotypes persist. To rule out contamination, replicate twin experiments were performed at different times with different library preparation protocols.

This clonotype was counted at least ten times. The clone's antigen remains unknown. Base qualities were left out, and no much larger clone turns up one base away. The full study reports these points: A weaker excess of twin sharing was found in beta out-of-frame sequences because the signal-to-noise ratio was lowered by fewer shared sequences. Out-of-frame TCR alpha sequences shared between twins showed an excess of low generation-probability sequences compared with coincidental sharing between unrelated individuals. Fewer insertions were carried by abundant cord blood beta clonotypes; a weaker similar trend was observed in young adult naive repertoires, while no such trend was observed in memory repertoires. In monozygotic twins, out-of-frame TCR alpha sharing was systematically underestimated by recombination models, although the models agreed with sharing between unrelated individuals. Invariant T cells such as MAIT and iNKT could partly confound zero-insertion analyses, although diverse VJ usage argued against such confounding for most clonotypes. Because the same donors could not be followed over many years, the conclusions relied on cross-sectional statistical analysis.

Trimming costs V 0 bases and J 3 bases, and their ends lie 12 bases apart. In the germline V gene (reference sequence), CDR1 corresponds to LGHDT and CDR2 to YNNKEL. CDR3 length: 15 amino acids, cysteine to phenylalanine. Solely the CDR3 DNA is kept, with 45 bases framed from the first base. Only healthy Caucasian donors were included. The twin cohort comprised three pairs of female monozygotic twins, all aged about 18 to 29 years. Positive isolation kits from Invitrogen were used to isolate CD4+ and CD8+ T cell populations. The library was obtained by 5' RACE. The sample was run on an Illumina HiSeq 2000. A universal primer binding site was introduced by template switching, and a unique molecular identifier was present in the final cDNA, enabling accurate counting of TCR cDNA molecules. Specific primers in the conserved constant-segment region were used to synthesize first-strand cDNA for TCR alpha and beta chains. Each cDNA library was double barcoded, with a SMART-Mk sample barcode plus Illumina barcodes, to control for contamination. TruSeq adapter sequences and Illumina sample barcodes were added in two successive PCR steps. TCR alpha and beta cDNA libraries were sequenced on the Illumina HiSeq platform with custom primers. Per the source publication's procedure: MiGEC processed the raw reads to extract unique molecular identifiers, while MiXCR was used to determine the CDR3 positions. Recombination models were inferred per individual with the repgenHMM and IGoR tools using an EM algorithm. The tcR package in R was used for shared clonotype analysis, with sharing normalized by the product of cloneset sizes. To study raw recombination free of thymic and clonal selection effects, out-of-frame nonproductive sequences were analyzed. The public sequencing data were trimmed at Q25 with fastp and processed into clonotypes with MiXCR by TCRdb, which kept only in-frame beta chains. Each entry is one CDR3 protein sequence, shown with its most common DNA and genes. These V and J calls are TCRdb output, not the study's own analysis. This sample holds 260,000 or so distinct CDR3 sequences; 6.5% to 9% were observed only once. Clones ranked in the top ten supply about 5.6% of the sample.

These sequences were also reported in another study, on yellow fever vaccine responses in identical twins. The second study also describes: According to the authors, the vaccine-induced T cell response in identical twins seemed to be partly convergent and partly specific to each individual. The study precisely tracked vaccine-responding T cell clones in identical twins.

The receptor's source is a woman younger than 35 in good health. The rearrangement joined TRBV3-1 to TRBJ2-7; the D gene cannot be named for sure. The source material was CD8+ T cells sorted from blood. The DNA sequence follows: TGTGCCAGCAGCCAAGAAAAACAGAGAGGCTACGAGCAGTACTTC. This gives the protein CASSQEKQRGYEQYF.